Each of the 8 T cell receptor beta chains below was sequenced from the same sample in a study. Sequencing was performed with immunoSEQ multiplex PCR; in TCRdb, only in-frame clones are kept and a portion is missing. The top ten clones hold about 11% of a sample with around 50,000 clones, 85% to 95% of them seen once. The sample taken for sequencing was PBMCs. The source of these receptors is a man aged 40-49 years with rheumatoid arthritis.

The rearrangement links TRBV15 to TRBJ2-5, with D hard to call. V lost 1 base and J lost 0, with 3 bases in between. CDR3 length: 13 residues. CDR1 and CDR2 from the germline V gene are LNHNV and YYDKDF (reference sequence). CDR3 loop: CATSRGDQETQYF. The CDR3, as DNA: TGTGCCACCAGCAGAGGGGACCAAGAGACCCAGTACTTC. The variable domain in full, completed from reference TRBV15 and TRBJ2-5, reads DAMVIQNPRYQVTQFGKPVTLSCSQTLNHNVMYWYQQKSSQAPKLLFHYYDKDFNNEADTPDNFQSRRPNTSFCFLDIRSPGLGDTAMYLCATSRGDQETQYFGPGTRLLVL.

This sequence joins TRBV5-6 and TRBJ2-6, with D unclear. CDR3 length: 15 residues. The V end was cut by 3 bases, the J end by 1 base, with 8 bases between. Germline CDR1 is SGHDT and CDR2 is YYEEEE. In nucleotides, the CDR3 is TGTGCCAGCAGCTCGATCGGTTCTGGGGCCAACGTCCTGACTTTC. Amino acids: CASSSIGSGANVLTF.

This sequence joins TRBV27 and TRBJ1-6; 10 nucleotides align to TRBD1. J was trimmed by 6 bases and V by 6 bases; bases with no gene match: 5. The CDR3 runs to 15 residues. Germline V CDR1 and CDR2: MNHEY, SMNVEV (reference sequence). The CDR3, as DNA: TGTGCCAGCAGGCCAGACAGGGGGCGTAATTCACCCCTCCACTTT. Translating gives CASRPDRGRNSPLHF.

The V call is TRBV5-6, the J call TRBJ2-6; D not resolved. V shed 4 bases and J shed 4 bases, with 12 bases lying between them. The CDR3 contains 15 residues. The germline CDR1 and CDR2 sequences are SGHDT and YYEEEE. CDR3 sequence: CASSRRVAGANVLTF. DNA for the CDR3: TGTGCCAGCAGCCGCCGGGTGGCAGGGGCCAACGTCCTGACTTTC.

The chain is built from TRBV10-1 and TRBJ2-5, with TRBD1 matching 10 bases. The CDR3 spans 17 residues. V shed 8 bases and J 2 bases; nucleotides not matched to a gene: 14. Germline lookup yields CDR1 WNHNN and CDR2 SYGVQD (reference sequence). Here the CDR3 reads CASYKTIDRGLQETQYF. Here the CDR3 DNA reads TGCGCCAGCTACAAAACAATAGACAGGGGGCTTCAAGAGACCCAGTACTTC.

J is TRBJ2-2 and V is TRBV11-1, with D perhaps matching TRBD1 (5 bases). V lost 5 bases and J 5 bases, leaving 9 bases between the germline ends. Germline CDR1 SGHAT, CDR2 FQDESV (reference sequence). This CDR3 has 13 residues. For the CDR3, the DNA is TGTGCCAGCAGCGCACAGGCGACCGGGGAGCTGTTTTTT. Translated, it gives CASSAQATGELFF.

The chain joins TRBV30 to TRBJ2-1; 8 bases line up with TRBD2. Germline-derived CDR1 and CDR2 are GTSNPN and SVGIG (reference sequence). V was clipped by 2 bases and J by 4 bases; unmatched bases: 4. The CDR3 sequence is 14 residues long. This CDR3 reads CAWSLSGAYNEQFF. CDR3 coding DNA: TGTGCCTGGAGTCTTAGCGGGGCTTACAATGAGCAGTTCTTC.

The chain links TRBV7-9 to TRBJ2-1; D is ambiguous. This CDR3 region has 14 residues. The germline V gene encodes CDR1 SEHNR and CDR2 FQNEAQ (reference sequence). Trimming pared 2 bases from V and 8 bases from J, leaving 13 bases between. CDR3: CASSLLTKVDEQFF. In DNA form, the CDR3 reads TGTGCCAGCAGCTTATTGACCAAGGTGGATGAGCAGTTCTTC.